This T cell receptor beta chain was documented in a study of monozygotic twins with cystic fibrosis. The wider study: Libraries were built from 3 to 3.5 micrograms of fragmented DNA using about 16 PCR cycles.

The method was immunoSEQ multiplex PCR; TCRdb's version includes in-frame clones alone and lacks a portion of them. The sample includes roughly 25,000 clones, around 96% seen only once; the top ten take around 2.5%. Broader study findings: In 13 of 16 pairs, V gene usage was closest to the co-twin's. Clonality was generally low (median approximately 0.0094), higher in the most severe patients.

A word on this clone: Antigen: not known.

This receptor was obtained from a girl aged 2 to 10 with cystic fibrosis. The specimen was blood.

The CDR3 nucleotides read TGTGCCAGCAGTTTACTCTTTGGGGGGGCCAGTGGCTACACCTTC. Encoded protein: CASSLLFGGASGYTF. This chain links TRBV28 with TRBJ1-2; TRBD1 is a possible D gene (6 bases). Germline V gives CDR1 MDHEN, CDR2 SYDVKM. V was clipped by 2 bases and J by 7 bases, with 17 bases between them. The CDR3 runs to 15 residues.